This T cell receptor beta chain derives from a study of beta chain features in type 1 diabetes (dated by TCRdb to 2017 to 2018). Turning to the overall study: Mean age, gender distribution, total cell number and subset yield did not differ between patients and healthy donors. In the study, recently diagnosed type 1 diabetes patients and matched healthy donors were compared on the TCRB repertoires of their sorted circulating CD4+ T cell subsets. Regulatory and stem cell-like memory subsets were isolated from only 8 patients and about eight healthy donors, whereas naive and central memory subsets came from all 30 or so donors. A total of approximately 110,000,000 sorted cells were examined across all samples, and a strong correlation was observed between cell number per subset and RNA yield. Points the paper makes about the study in general: PCR may preferentially amplify shorter templates, but because patient and control samples were amplified and corrected together, any resulting skew would affect both groups equally. Only small numbers of individuals were included in the HLA sub-analyses, which left unresolved whether HLA type had any influence on TCRB rearrangement. Type 1 diabetes patients showed a moderate but significant shortening of TCRB CDR3 length in all four CD4+ subsets. Sequencing cDNA rather than genomic DNA could over-represent highly expressing activated cells, although activation and CD3 levels did not differ between groups. Fewer insertions and more nucleotide deletions at VDJ recombination sites were observed in patients with type 1 diabetes, implying thymic rearrangement abnormalities. Naive, central memory and regulatory TCRB repertoires appeared more similar among patients than among healthy donors.

This clone was counted between two and nine times. Its antigen remains undetermined. No quality values exist for individual bases; no much larger clone is one base distant. The CDR3, cysteine through phenylalanine, is 14 amino acids long. The kept DNA is CDR3 alone, 42 bases in frame from the first base. The germline V gene specifies MGHRA as CDR1 and YSYEKL as CDR2. The junction carries 15 bases between V and J, which are trimmed by 0 bases and 10 bases respectively. A single peripheral blood draw of around 120 mL on average was collected from each donor into heparinised tubes. Naive, central memory, regulatory and stem cell-like memory CD4+ T cells were sorted on a BD FACSAria II using a panel including CD45RO, CCR7, CD25, CD127, CD95 and CD27. Every sorted population had a purity above 95%. PBMCs were isolated right away by Lymphoprep density gradient centrifugation and were stained directly, without culture. To minimize batch effects, samples were stained and sorted in pairs, one healthy donor with one patient per experiment.

The entire amount of isolated RNA was reverse transcribed using the High Capacity cDNA Reverse Transcription Kit, so the sequenced TCRB transcripts were expressed ones. Deep immunoSEQ sequencing was performed on naive, central memory and regulatory T cell samples, with an average of roughly 3.6 million total reads per sample. Sorted cells were lysed in RLT buffer and RNA was extracted with DNase-treated RNeasy Micro or Mini kits, depending on cell number. To prevent cross-contamination, every cell subset was processed on its own, while patient and healthy donor samples were processed together. Using the immunoSEQ multiplex PCR, TCRB sequences were amplified from cDNA into 87-bp fragments spanning the CDR3 region. Amplicons were sequenced on the Illumina HiSeq platform. In the authors' own workflow: PCR bias was corrected computationally using synthetic template baselines, and reads within Hamming distance 2 were collapsed, with unmergeable singletons discarded. Reads were aligned against IMGT so that V, D and J genes, CDR3 length and insertions or deletions at six rearrangement sites could be assigned. Within each subset, clonotype counts were normalized to sorted cell number, after which true diversity and Gini coefficients were computed with the tcR R package. Repertoire sharing was quantified using the overlap coefficient calculated on TCRB nucleotide sequences. The table comes from immuneACCESS by way of TCRdb, which keeps in-frame sequences with V and J called. Part of the clones is missing from these tables; in studies checked, under half for an unresolved V gene and the rest for unknown reasons. V and J calls and clone size are given by that table; D and trimming were obtained from the DNA. Present in this sample are 130,000 or so clones, around a tenth of which were seen just once. The ten largest clones capture approximately 0.65% of the sample.

This clonotype was obtained from a woman between 35 and 50 years old in good health. The sequenced material came from central memory CD4+ T cells from blood. Recombination linked TRBV4-1 to TRBJ1-2, and possibly TRBD1, on 6 matching bases. CDR3 reads: CASSQDSGQSSYTF. In nucleotide form, the sequence is TGCGCCAGCAGCCAAGATTCCGGACAGTCGTCCTACACCTTC.